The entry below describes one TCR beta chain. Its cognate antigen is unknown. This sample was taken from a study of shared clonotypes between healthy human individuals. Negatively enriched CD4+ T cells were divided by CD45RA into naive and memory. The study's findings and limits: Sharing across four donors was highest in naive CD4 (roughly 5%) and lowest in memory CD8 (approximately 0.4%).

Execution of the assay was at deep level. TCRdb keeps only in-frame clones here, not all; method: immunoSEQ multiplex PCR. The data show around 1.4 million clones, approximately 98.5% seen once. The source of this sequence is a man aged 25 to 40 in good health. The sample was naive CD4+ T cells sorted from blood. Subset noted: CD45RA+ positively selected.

The CDR3 region is CASSGIGGTQETQYF. DNA of the CDR3: TGTGCCAGCAGTGGTATAGGAGGGACTCAAGAGACCCAGTACTTC. The chain is built from TRBV28 and TRBJ2-5; a weak D match, TRBD2 (6 bases). The CDR3 is 15 residues long. CDR1 is MDHEN, CDR2 SYDVKM, per germline. The V end lost 5 bases, the J end lost 2 bases, and 15 bases lay between the germline ends.